This is a list of T cell receptor beta chains from one sample in a study of blood T cell repertoires in COVID-19. Libraries were prepared by immunoSEQ multiplex PCR; TCRdb keeps only in-frame clonotypes and omits some of them. The table shows about 180,000 clones, with about 80% occurring only once. Source material: peripheral blood. The receptor source for this set is a man aged 65-85 years with active or convalescent COVID-19. Each CDR3 is given with its conserved first and last residue. Fields, in order: V gene, J gene, clone size, D gene, CDR3 DNA, CDR3 protein. A D gene is named only where the DNA matches it firmly. The listing skips clone size in some rows; elsewhere it reads once, few, many or a size class.

V: TRBV7-2; J: TRBJ2-5; size: -; D: TRBD1; DNA: TGTGCCAGCAGCCAAACAGGGGGCTGGGGGACCCAGTACTTC; CDR3: CASSQTGGWGTQYF
V: TRBV10-1; J: TRBJ1-3; size: -; D: TRBD1; DNA: TGCGCCAGCCATGAGTTCGCTCCTGGGACAGGGGCTGGAAACACCATATATTTT; CDR3: CASHEFAPGTGAGNTIYF
V: TRBV6-5; J: TRBJ2-5; size: few; D: -; DNA: TGTGCCAGCAGACCCCCCAAAGGCAGGGTAGAGACCCAGTACTTC; CDR3: CASRPPKGRVETQYF
V: TRBV9; J: TRBJ2-3; size: -; D: TRBD1; DNA: TGTGCCAGCAGCTCTCGGACAGGAGCAGATACGCAGTATTTT; CDR3: CASSSRTGADTQYF
V: TRBV30; J: TRBJ1-2; size: -; D: TRBD1; DNA: TGTGCTCGGCGTAAGACAGGGGGATCGTATGGCTACACCTTC; CDR3: CARRKTGGSYGYTF
V: TRBV27; J: TRBJ1-5; size: few; D: -; DNA: TGTGCCAGCAGTTTATCGGTATGGGAGGAGCCCCAGCATTTT; CDR3: CASSLSVWEEPQHF
V: TRBV19; J: TRBJ2-5; size: -; D: TRBD2; DNA: TGTGCCAGCGAGGAGACTAGCGGGGCCAAAGAGACCCAGTACTTC; CDR3: CASEETSGAKETQYF
V: TRBV11-2; J: TRBJ2-5; size: -; D: -; DNA: TGTGCCAGCAGCTTCCTTAGCGGAGTACAAGAGACCCAGTACTTC; CDR3: CASSFLSGVQETQYF
V: TRBV7-7; J: TRBJ2-1; size: -; D: -; DNA: TGTGCCAGCAGCCCTCGGGCGGGCGGGGCGATCGGTGAGCAGTTCTTC; CDR3: CASSPRAGGAIGEQFF
V: TRBV19; J: TRBJ2-5; size: -; D: TRBD2; DNA: TGTGCCAGTAGTATCGGGGGGGCAGTAGAAGAGACCCAGTACTTC; CDR3: CASSIGGAVEETQYF
V: TRBV28; J: TRBJ2-5; size: -; D: -; DNA: TGTGCGTCGGCGGGTCCAGACTCGGAGACCCAGTACTTC; CDR3: CASAGPDSETQYF
V: TRBV27; J: TRBJ2-1; size: -; D: TRBD2; DNA: TGTGCCAGCAGTTTTAGCGGGGGGCGCAATGAGCAGTTCTTC; CDR3: CASSFSGGRNEQFF
V: TRBV7-2; J: TRBJ2-7; size: once; D: TRBD2; DNA: TGTGCCAGCAGCTCCTCTAGCGGGGTTTTCTACGAGCAGTACTTC; CDR3: CASSSSSGVFYEQYF
V: TRBV28; J: TRBJ2-3; size: -; D: -; DNA: TGTGCCAGCTCACAACGGGGTGATACGCAGTATTTT; CDR3: CASSQRGDTQYF
V: TRBV20-1; J: TRBJ2-5; size: -; D: -; DNA: TGCAGTGCTAGCAGATCGGAGACCCAGTACTTC; CDR3: CSASRSETQYF
V: TRBV30; J: TRBJ1-1; size: -; D: TRBD1; DNA: TGTGCCTGGGGACAGGGGAGTGAAGCTTTCTTT; CDR3: CAWGQGSEAFF
V: TRBV6-2/TRBV6-3; J: TRBJ1-2; size: -; D: -; DNA: TGTGCCAGCAGTCGGACAGAGGCTCACTATGGCTACACCTTC; CDR3: CASSRTEAHYGYTF
V: TRBV6-2/TRBV6-3; J: TRBJ1-2; size: once; D: -; DNA: TGTGCCAGCAGTTATGCGCAGGGGACGGCTAACTATGGCTACACCTTC; CDR3: CASSYAQGTANYGYTF
V: TRBV6-2/TRBV6-3; J: TRBJ2-1; size: -; D: TRBD2; DNA: TGTGCCAGCAGCACGCGGGGGGACGGTGAGCAGTTCTTC; CDR3: CASSTRGDGEQFF
V: TRBV4-3; J: TRBJ2-5; size: -; D: TRBD2; DNA: TGCGCCAGCAGCCAGGGTGGAGCGGGGGGCCGGGAGACCCAGTACTTC; CDR3: CASSQGGAGGRETQYF
V: TRBV5-1; J: TRBJ1-2; size: -; D: -; DNA: TGCGCCAGCAGCGGGGGGGACTCTAACTATGGCTACACCTTC; CDR3: CASSGGDSNYGYTF
V: TRBV28; J: TRBJ2-1; size: -; D: TRBD1; DNA: TGTGCCAGCATCTCTTCAGGGGGTAATGAGCAGTTCTTC; CDR3: CASISSGGNEQFF
V: TRBV12-3/TRBV12-4; J: TRBJ1-5; size: -; D: -; DNA: TGTGCCAGCAGTTCAGGGCGGAATCAGCCCCAGCATTTT; CDR3: CASSSGRNQPQHF
V: TRBV29-1; J: TRBJ2-7; size: -; D: TRBD2; DNA: TGCAGCGTTGCCTACGCGGGGGTCTCCGAGCAGTACTTC; CDR3: CSVAYAGVSEQYF
V: TRBV27; J: TRBJ1-1; size: -; D: -; DNA: TGTGCCAGCAGTTTTTCTTTTGGCGGTTTAAGAAACACTGAAGCTTTCTTT; CDR3: CASSFSFGGLRNTEAFF
V: TRBV6-5; J: TRBJ1-2; size: -; D: TRBD1; DNA: TGTGCCAGCAGTTTAGACGACAGGGGCTATGGCTACACCTTC; CDR3: CASSLDDRGYGYTF
V: TRBV7-6; J: TRBJ2-7; size: -; D: TRBD2; DNA: TGTGCCAGCAGCTCAGGCCGCACGGGGGGGCCTGACGAGCAGTACTTC; CDR3: CASSSGRTGGPDEQYF
V: TRBV5-1; J: TRBJ2-1; size: -; D: TRBD2; DNA: TGCGCCAGCAGCTTAGCCGGGACTAGCGCAGGTGAGCAGTTCTTC; CDR3: CASSLAGTSAGEQFF
V: TRBV6-5; J: TRBJ2-1; size: -; D: TRBD2; DNA: TGTGCCAGCAGTTACGGGTCTAGCGGGAGCAATGAGCAGTTCTTC; CDR3: CASSYGSSGSNEQFF
V: TRBV2; J: TRBJ2-5; size: once; D: -; DNA: TGTGCCAGCAGTGAGTACAGTCAAGAGACCCAGTACTTC; CDR3: CASSEYSQETQYF
V: TRBV13; J: TRBJ2-3; size: -; D: -; DNA: TGTGCCAGCCGTGAGACAGATACGCAGTATTTT; CDR3: CASRETDTQYF
V: TRBV3-1/TRBV3-2; J: TRBJ1-5; size: -; D: -; DNA: TGTGCCAGCACCAGGGCGGGAGGCAATCAGCCCCAGCATTTT; CDR3: CASTRAGGNQPQHF
V: TRBV10-3; J: TRBJ2-3; size: -; D: -; DNA: TGTGCTAAAAGGGCAGGGGATAGCACAGATACGCAGTATTTT; CDR3: CAKRAGDSTDTQYF
V: TRBV7-2; J: TRBJ1-2; size: -; D: TRBD1; DNA: TGTGCCAGCAGAAGAAAAATGGGAGACCCACAGGGGAAAGGGGGCTACACCTTC; CDR3: CASRRKMGDPQGKGGYTF
V: TRBV2; J: TRBJ1-4; size: -; D: -; DNA: TGTGCCAGCAGTGAAGCGTTAGGTGGGCGGGGCCTGTTTTTT; CDR3: CASSEALGGRGLFF
V: TRBV25-1; J: TRBJ1-3; size: -; D: TRBD1; DNA: TGTGCCAGCAGTGAAGACAGGGGGCCGGGAAACACCATATATTTT; CDR3: CASSEDRGPGNTIYF
V: TRBV5-1; J: TRBJ2-3; size: -; D: -; DNA: TGCGCCAGCAGCATCGGACAGCGCACAGATACGCAGTATTTT; CDR3: CASSIGQRTDTQYF
V: TRBV3-1/TRBV3-2; J: TRBJ2-3; size: -; D: TRBD2; DNA: TGTGCCAGCAGCCCTGGACTAGCGGATGGTACGCAGTATTTT; CDR3: CASSPGLADGTQYF
V: TRBV4-1; J: TRBJ2-1; size: -; D: TRBD2; DNA: TGCGCCAGCAGCCAAGAGCAGCGGGGAAGGGAGCAGTTCTTC; CDR3: CASSQEQRGREQFF
V: TRBV11-3; J: TRBJ2-4; size: few; D: -; DNA: TGTGCCAGCAGCTTCCAGATAGCCAAAAACATTCAGTACTTC; CDR3: CASSFQIAKNIQYF
V: TRBV19; J: TRBJ2-2; size: -; D: TRBD1; DNA: TGTGCCAGTAGTATAGATCATGGACAGGGAGCGACCGGGGAGCTGTTTTTT; CDR3: CASSIDHGQGATGELFF
V: TRBV4-3; J: TRBJ2-7; size: few; D: -; DNA: TGCGCCAGCAGCCAAGATGCAGGGTCGGGCTCCTACGAGCAGTACTTC; CDR3: CASSQDAGSGSYEQYF
V: TRBV20-1; J: TRBJ1-4; size: -; D: TRBD1; DNA: TGCAGTGCTAGTCGGGACAGGGGGCTTACTAATGAAAAACTGTTTTTT; CDR3: CSASRDRGLTNEKLFF
V: TRBV29-1; J: TRBJ1-2; size: -; D: -; DNA: TGCAGCGTTGCCGTGTCAGGGGACCCCTATGGCTACACCTTC; CDR3: CSVAVSGDPYGYTF
V: TRBV30; J: TRBJ2-2; size: -; D: TRBD2; DNA: TGTGCGTGCGGGGGGGCCGCGAACACCGGGGAGCTGTTTTTT; CDR3: CACGGAANTGELFF
V: TRBV5-8; J: TRBJ1-5; size: -; D: -; DNA: TGTGCCAGCAGCGGGGGGGAGGATCAGCCCCAGCATTTT; CDR3: CASSGGEDQPQHF
V: TRBV7-6; J: TRBJ2-3; size: -; D: -; DNA: TGTGCCAGCAGCTTAGAGGCGGGCCAGAATACGCAGTATTTT; CDR3: CASSLEAGQNTQYF
V: TRBV6-4; J: TRBJ2-3; size: -; D: -; DNA: TGTGCCAGCAGTGCGGGTGGTCGGGAGACAGATACGCAGTATTTT; CDR3: CASSAGGRETDTQYF
V: TRBV30; J: TRBJ1-2; size: -; D: -; DNA: TGTGCCTGGAGTGTGGGGCCGGCGAACTATGGCTACACCTTC; CDR3: CAWSVGPANYGYTF
V: TRBV5-6; J: TRBJ1-2; size: once; D: -; DNA: TGTGCCAGCAGCACCGGGACACTTGGCTACACCTTC; CDR3: CASSTGTLGYTF
V: TRBV23-1; J: TRBJ1-5; size: many; D: -; DNA: TGCGCCAGCAGTCACCCCTGGACGGGGAATCAGCCCCAGCATTTT; CDR3: CASSHPWTGNQPQHF
V: TRBV27; J: TRBJ2-1; size: -; D: TRBD1; DNA: TGTGCCAGCAGTTCCTACAGGGACAGTTACAATGAGCAGTTCTTC; CDR3: CASSSYRDSYNEQFF
V: TRBV5-6; J: TRBJ1-4; size: -; D: -; DNA: TGTGCCAGCAGCTCGCGGGACGGGTGGAGTGAAAAACTGTTTTTT; CDR3: CASSSRDGWSEKLFF